A selection of T cell receptor beta chains follows, all from one sample in a study of radiotherapy plus CTLA-4 blockade in lung cancer. This table comes from immunoSEQ multiplex PCR, and its TCRdb copy is limited to in-frame clones, with some not included. Among about 110,000 clones listed, 85% to 90% were seen once. The sample consisted of peripheral blood, taken from a patient treated with radiotherapy plus ipilimumab. These receptors all come from a human donor with non-small cell lung cancer that progressed on radiotherapy plus ipilimumab. Some clones in this sample may be carry-over from other donors' samples. The CDR3 runs from the conserved cysteine through the conserved F or W. Each record gives: CDR3 protein, CDR3 DNA, clone size, J gene, V gene, D gene. A D gene is named only where the DNA matches it firmly. A clone size is listed for some rows: how often the clone was seen (once, few, many), or a class if it is expanded.

CDR3 protein: CASSEDLVANYGYTF
CDR3 DNA: TGTGCCAGCAGCGAAGACCTCGTAGCAAACTATGGCTACACCTTC
clone size: NA
J gene: TRBJ1-2
V gene: TRBV7-3
D gene: NA

CDR3 protein: CASSFRDSTYGYTF
CDR3 DNA: TGTGCCAGCAGTTTTAGAGACAGCACCTATGGCTACACCTTC
clone size: NA
J gene: TRBJ1-2
V gene: TRBV5-6
D gene: NA

CDR3 protein: CASSEGINYGYTF
CDR3 DNA: TGTGCCAGCAGTGAGGGGATTAACTATGGCTACACCTTC
clone size: NA
J gene: TRBJ1-2
V gene: TRBV6-5
D gene: NA

CDR3 protein: CASQTGQVTTGELFF
CDR3 DNA: TGTGCCAGCCAAACGGGACAGGTGACGACCGGGGAGCTGTTTTTT
clone size: NA
J gene: TRBJ2-2
V gene: TRBV6-1
D gene: TRBD1

CDR3 protein: CASSPGIDTEAFF
CDR3 DNA: TGTGCCAGCTCACCGGGGATTGACACTGAAGCTTTCTTT
clone size: NA
J gene: TRBJ1-1
V gene: TRBV18
D gene: NA

CDR3 protein: CASSEAWGSDYGYTF
CDR3 DNA: TGTGCCAGCAGTGAAGCTTGGGGGTCTGACTATGGCTACACCTTC
clone size: NA
J gene: TRBJ1-2
V gene: TRBV6-1
D gene: NA

CDR3 protein: CASSFRPDTQYF
CDR3 DNA: TGTGCCAGCAGTTTCCGACCAGATACGCAGTATTTT
clone size: few
J gene: TRBJ2-3
V gene: TRBV2
D gene: NA

CDR3 protein: CASSPPSTGGDEQFF
CDR3 DNA: TGTGCCAGCAGTCCGCCCTCGACAGGGGGCGATGAGCAGTTCTTC
clone size: NA
J gene: TRBJ2-1
V gene: TRBV2
D gene: TRBD1

CDR3 protein: CASSLQGQVNEKLFF
CDR3 DNA: TGTGCCAGCAGTTTACAGGGACAGGTTAATGAAAAACTGTTTTTT
clone size: NA
J gene: TRBJ1-4
V gene: TRBV6-6
D gene: TRBD1

CDR3 protein: CASSLDGGSGANVLTF
CDR3 DNA: TGTGCCAGCAGCTTGGATGGGGGTTCAGGGGCCAACGTCCTGACTTTC
clone size: once
J gene: TRBJ2-6
V gene: TRBV5-4
D gene: NA

CDR3 protein: CASSQDPFNSNQPQHF
CDR3 DNA: TGCGCCAGCAGCCAAGATCCGTTTAATAGCAATCAGCCCCAGCATTTT
clone size: NA
J gene: TRBJ1-5
V gene: TRBV4-3
D gene: NA

CDR3 protein: CATRLGTDFYGYTF
CDR3 DNA: TGTGCCACACGGCTGGGGACAGATTTCTATGGCTACACCTTC
clone size: NA
J gene: TRBJ1-2
V gene: TRBV27
D gene: TRBD1

CDR3 protein: CASSYSSGGSSPLHF
CDR3 DNA: TGTGCCAGCAGTTACTCGAGTGGCGGTAGTTCACCCCTCCACTTT
clone size: NA
J gene: TRBJ1-6
V gene: TRBV6-5
D gene: NA

CDR3 protein: CASSVGRADQPQHF
CDR3 DNA: TGTGCCAGCAGCGTAGGCAGGGCTGATCAGCCCCAGCATTTT
clone size: NA
J gene: TRBJ1-5
V gene: TRBV9
D gene: NA

CDR3 protein: CASSYSRQGGETQYF
CDR3 DNA: TGTGCCAGCAGCTATAGTCGACAGGGGGGAGAGACCCAGTACTTC
clone size: NA
J gene: TRBJ2-5
V gene: TRBV7-2
D gene: TRBD1

CDR3 protein: CASSWGGGTEAQHF
CDR3 DNA: TGCGCCAGCAGCTGGGGAGGGGGCACTGAGGCCCAGCATTTT
clone size: few
J gene: TRBJ1-5
V gene: TRBV5-1
D gene: TRBD1

CDR3 protein: CASSPWTGSNTEAFF
CDR3 DNA: TGTGCCAGCAGCCCATGGACGGGATCGAACACTGAAGCTTTCTTT
clone size: NA
J gene: TRBJ1-1
V gene: TRBV7-9
D gene: NA

CDR3 protein: CASRREKPGNNSNQPQHF
CDR3 DNA: TGTGCCAGCAGGAGGGAAAAACCGGGAAATAATAGCAATCAGCCCCAGCATTTT
clone size: NA
J gene: TRBJ1-5
V gene: TRBV21-1
D gene: NA

CDR3 protein: CASSLALRGLSSYNEQLF
CDR3 DNA: TGCGCCAGCAGCTTGGCCTTGAGGGGGCTCAGCTCCTACAATGAGCAGCTCTTC
clone size: NA
J gene: TRBJ2-1
V gene: TRBV5-1
D gene: TRBD1

CDR3 protein: CASNLGSYEQYF
CDR3 DNA: TGTGCCAGCAACCTGGGGTCCTACGAGCAGTACTTC
clone size: NA
J gene: TRBJ2-7
V gene: TRBV5-5
D gene: NA

CDR3 protein: CASRLWSGLNNEQFF
CDR3 DNA: TGTGCCAGCAGGCTGTGGAGCGGGCTAAACAATGAGCAGTTCTTC
clone size: few
J gene: TRBJ2-1
V gene: TRBV27
D gene: NA

CDR3 protein: CAIRRTNGGLGYEQYF
CDR3 DNA: TGTGCCATCAGGAGGACTAACGGGGGCCTAGGGTACGAGCAGTACTTC
clone size: NA
J gene: TRBJ2-7
V gene: TRBV10-3
D gene: NA

CDR3 protein: CASSLPGPKANEQLF
CDR3 DNA: TGTGCCAGCAGCTTACCGGGACCCAAAGCAAATGAGCAGCTCTTC
clone size: NA
J gene: TRBJ2-1
V gene: TRBV7-8
D gene: NA

CDR3 protein: CASRHIGNQDYGYTF
CDR3 DNA: TGTGCCAGCAGACACATCGGGAACCAGGACTATGGCTACACCTTC
clone size: NA
J gene: TRBJ1-2
V gene: TRBV7-9
D gene: NA

CDR3 protein: CASSQESGGVTQYF
CDR3 DNA: TGTGCCAGCAGCCAAGAGAGTGGGGGGGTGACCCAGTACTTC
clone size: NA
J gene: TRBJ2-5
V gene: TRBV4-2
D gene: TRBD2

CDR3 protein: CASTLGPSRSDTQYF
CDR3 DNA: TGCGCCAGCACTCTGGGCCCCTCGCGATCAGATACGCAGTATTTT
clone size: NA
J gene: TRBJ2-3
V gene: TRBV5-1
D gene: NA

CDR3 protein: CASAARTAHQETQYF
CDR3 DNA: TGCGCCAGCGCAGCTCGGACAGCCCACCAAGAGACCCAGTACTTC
clone size: NA
J gene: TRBJ2-5
V gene: TRBV5-1
D gene: NA

CDR3 protein: CASSLGLVTDTQYF
CDR3 DNA: TGTGCCAGCAGCTTAGGACTAGTCACAGATACGCAGTATTTT
clone size: NA
J gene: TRBJ2-3
V gene: TRBV7-9
D gene: NA

CDR3 protein: CASGLTSPSLRHTGELFF
CDR3 DNA: TGTGCTAGTGGTTTGACGAGCCCCTCTCTTCGGCACACCGGGGAGCTGTTTTTT
clone size: NA
J gene: TRBJ2-2
V gene: TRBV12-5
D gene: NA

CDR3 protein: CASSIDRGNSPLHF
CDR3 DNA: TGTGCCAGTAGTATAGACAGGGGCAATTCACCCCTCCACTTT
clone size: NA
J gene: TRBJ1-6
V gene: TRBV19
D gene: NA

CDR3 protein: CASSSGTVMGNSPLHF
CDR3 DNA: TGTGCCAGCAGCTCGGGGACAGTCATGGGAAATTCACCCCTCCACTTT
clone size: NA
J gene: TRBJ1-6
V gene: TRBV5-6
D gene: TRBD1

CDR3 protein: CASSLSGGYGQPQHF
CDR3 DNA: TGTGCCAGCAGTTTATCAGGCGGTTACGGTCAGCCCCAGCATTTT
clone size: NA
J gene: TRBJ1-5
V gene: TRBV27
D gene: NA

CDR3 protein: CASSRDPSANEKLFF
CDR3 DNA: TGTGCCAGCAGTAGGGACCCCTCGGCTAATGAAAAACTGTTTTTT
clone size: NA
J gene: TRBJ1-4
V gene: TRBV6-5
D gene: NA

CDR3 protein: CASSSTPSTDTQYF
CDR3 DNA: TGCGCCAGCAGCTCCACCCCTTCCACAGATACGCAGTATTTT
clone size: once
J gene: TRBJ2-3
V gene: TRBV5-1
D gene: NA

CDR3 protein: CASSGDTDTQYF
CDR3 DNA: TGTGCCAGCAGTGGGGACACAGATACGCAGTATTTT
clone size: NA
J gene: TRBJ2-3
V gene: TRBV27
D gene: NA

CDR3 protein: CASSQEASGGPDTQYF
CDR3 DNA: TGCGCCAGCAGCCAAGAAGCCAGCGGGGGGCCAGATACGCAGTATTTT
clone size: NA
J gene: TRBJ2-3
V gene: TRBV4-3
D gene: TRBD2

CDR3 protein: CASSFLQGGYTF
CDR3 DNA: TGTGCCAGCAGCTTTCTTCAGGGTGGCTACACCTTC
clone size: NA
J gene: TRBJ1-2
V gene: TRBV11-2
D gene: NA

CDR3 protein: CASSGPSLGTGVTYEQYF
CDR3 DNA: TGTGCCAGCAGTGGACCATCCCTCGGGACAGGGGTCACCTACGAGCAGTACTTC
clone size: NA
J gene: TRBJ2-7
V gene: TRBV2
D gene: TRBD1